This TCR beta chain appears in the sequencing data of a study of glioma-infiltrating T cells. The study, taken as a whole, reports: Tissue and blood shared very few CDR3 sequences.

Using RNA template, CDR3s of TCR alpha and beta were amplified with iRepertoire arm-PCR. Tissue mRNA or PBMC total RNA, roughly 95-400 ng, went into one-step reverse transcription and amplification. One entry per CDR3 protein, called by TCRdb with MiXCR from the multiplex PCR reads. The table includes some 110,000 distinct CDR3 sequences, 20% to 25% detected once. This clonotype has ten or more counts. Its matching antigen is unknown. This CDR3 is 13 amino acids long. Germline CDR1 and CDR2: SGHRS and YFSETQ. Trimming took 4 bases from V and 5 from J, leaving 10 bases between them. The source of this sequence is a human donor with low-grade glioma or glioblastoma, undergoing nonglioma brain surgery, or in good health (not recorded which). The rearrangement uses TRBV5-1 and TRBJ2-1; D is undetermined. Input material: glioma tissue, nonneoplastic brain tissue, or PBMCs (not recorded which). In nucleotides, the CDR3 is TGCGCCAGCAGCAGGCCAGTCGACAATGAGCAGTTCTTC. This gives the protein CASSRPVDNEQFF.